This is a list of T cell receptor beta chains from one sample in a study of HIV-infected patients and healthy controls. TCRdb ran MiXCR on the 5' RACE reads and lists one entry per CDR3 protein. The data contain over 15,000 distinct CDR3 sequences, around 9.1% of them singletons. The sample consisted of blood. The origin of the receptors is an adult in good health. The CDR3 runs from the conserved cysteine through the conserved F or W. D genes are given only for firm matches. Where a row states a size, it is once, few, many or the class of an expanded clone; other rows omit it.

D gene,J gene,clone size,V gene,CDR3 DNA,CDR3 protein
TRBD2,TRBJ2-3,many,TRBV2,TGTGCCAGCAGGGGGACTAGCGGAAGCACAGATACGCAGTATTTT,CASRGTSGSTDTQYF
TRBD2,TRBJ2-3,-,TRBV7-8,TGTGCCAGCAGCTTGGGCTGGGGGGAGGGGGATACGCAGTATTTT,CASSLGWGEGDTQYF
-,TRBJ2-7,many,TRBV21-1,TGTGCCAGCAGCCTCTGGACCCAGGTACTGGGGAGGGAGCAGTACTTC,CASSLWTQVLGREQYF
TRBD2,TRBJ2-1,many,TRBV7-9,TGTGCCAGCAGCTTAAAAGCGGGGAGCTCCTACAATGAGCAGTTCTTC,CASSLKAGSSYNEQFF
TRBD1,TRBJ1-4,many,TRBV19,TGTGCCAGTTTACCCGGGACAGATGAAAAACTGTTTTTT,CASLPGTDEKLFF
-,TRBJ2-1,medium-sized,TRBV25-1,TGTGCCAGCAGTGTGTCGGTGAGCTCCTACAATGAGCAGTTCTTC,CASSVSVSSYNEQFF
-,TRBJ2-5,-,TRBV5-1,TGCGCCAGCAGGCCGGGGGGCGGAGAGACCCAGTACTTC,CASRPGGGETQYF
TRBD2,TRBJ2-1,many,TRBV29-1,TGCGGCGTTCGGACTAGCGGGGATTACAATGAGCAGTTCTTC,CGVRTSGDYNEQFF
TRBD1,TRBJ2-1,medium-sized,TRBV29-1,TGCAGCGTCGGGACAGCCAATCTCTACAATGAGCAGTTCTTC,CSVGTANLYNEQFF
TRBD2,TRBJ2-5,medium-sized,TRBV3-1,TGTGCCAGCAGCCAAATGGCGGGAGGGGCGTATGAGACCCAGTACTTC,CASSQMAGGAYETQYF
-,TRBJ2-3,few,TRBV2,TGTGCCAGCAGTGACGGACAGACCTTCACAGATACGCAGTATTTT,CASSDGQTFTDTQYF
TRBD2,TRBJ2-1,medium-sized,TRBV20-1,TGCAGTGCTCAAGATTGGACTAGGATTTCGCGGAATGAGCAGTTCTTC,CSAQDWTRISRNEQFF
TRBD2,TRBJ2-3,-,TRBV4-1,TGCGCCAGCAGCCAAGAGGAGGGATCCACTCGGGGGGGCACAGATACGCAGTATTTT,CASSQEEGSTRGGTDTQYF
-,TRBJ2-5,many,TRBV7-2,TGTGCCAGCAGCCCAGCGGTGGACCGAGAGACCCAGTACTTC,CASSPAVDRETQYF